A selection of T cell receptor beta chains follows, all from one sample in a study of breast tumors, draining lymph nodes, adjacent tissues. TCRdb reprocessed the multiplex PCR reads via MiXCR and lists one record per CDR3 protein. The table includes 150,000 to 200,000 distinct CDR3 sequences, about 30% detected once. Sequencing was done on a sample of axillary lymph node tissue. The origin of the receptors is a female donor with breast cancer. Some clones in this sample may be carry-over from other donors' samples. The CDR3 runs from the conserved cysteine through the conserved F or W. The D gene is left open where the match is weak. The size of a clone is reported for some rows only, either as once, few or many, or as a class for expanded clones.

TRBJ1-6,-,TRBV27,many,14,CASRSTGYNSPLHF,TGTGCCAGCAGATCGACGGGATATAATTCACCCCTCCACTTT
TRBJ2-5,-,TRBV7-3,-,13,CAGSLAGQEAQYF,TGTGCCGGCAGCTTAGCAGGACAAGAGGCCCAGTACTTC
TRBJ1-1,TRBD1,TRBV10-3,few,15,CAISAGQGMNTEAFF,TGTGCCATCAGCGCAGGACAGGGAATGAACACTGAAGCTTTCTTT
TRBJ2-3,TRBD2,TRBV9,many,14,CASNVGGGTDTQYF,TGTGCCAGCAACGTGGGGGGGGGCACAGATACGCAGTATTTT
TRBJ2-2,TRBD1,TRBV11-3,many,18,CASSWRMTGIRNTGELFF,TGTGCCAGCAGCTGGAGAATGACAGGGATAAGGAACACCGGGGAGCTGTTTTTT
TRBJ2-7,-,TRBV4-2,many,13,CASSQGGTYEQYF,TGTGCCAGCAGCCAAGGAGGGACCTACGAGCAGTACTTC
TRBJ1-5,TRBD1,TRBV20-1,-,16,CSAWDRGANSNQPQHF,TGCAGTGCCTGGGACAGGGGGGCCAATAGCAATCAGCCCCAGCATTTT
TRBJ1-1,TRBD1,TRBV3-1,-,14,CASRVRQGATEAFF,TGTGCCAGCAGAGTTAGACAGGGGGCTACTGAAGCTTTCTTT
TRBJ1-2,-,TRBV5-1,many,14,CASSLTAPGYGYTF,TGCGCCAGCAGCTTGACAGCTCCGGGCTATGGCTACACCTTC
TRBJ1-5,-,TRBV4-2,many,13,CASSQRAGEPQHF,TGTGCCAGCAGCCAGCGGGCTGGGGAGCCCCAGCATTTT
TRBJ1-4,TRBD1,TRBV7-9,many,16,CASSATGVQVYEELFF,TGTGCCAGCAGCGCAACAGGGGTCCAGGTTTATGAAGAACTGTTTTTT
TRBJ1-5,TRBD1,TRBV6-1,few,16,CASSAGTGGRNQPQHF,TGTGCCAGCAGTGCCGGGACAGGGGGCCGCAATCAGCCCCAGCATTTT
TRBJ1-1,TRBD1,TRBV10-3,-,12,CAISKRDSEAFF,TGTGCCATCAGCAAGAGGGACAGTGAAGCTTTCTTT
TRBJ2-7,-,TRBV11-3,-,12,CASSLSGRLQYF,TGTGCCAGCAGCTTATCCGGGAGATTGCAGTACTTC
TRBJ2-7,-,TRBV7-9,many,12,CASSSKSYEQYF,TGTGCCAGCAGCAGTAAAAGCTACGAGCAGTACTTC
TRBJ2-1,TRBD1,TRBV6-5,-,15,CASRPQGRPVNEQLF,TGTGCCAGCAGACCACAGGGGAGACCCGTAAATGAGCAGCTCTTC
TRBJ2-3,-,TRBV2,-,15,CASSKGSSSTGTQCF,TGTGCCAGCAGCAAAGGGTCCTCTAGCACAGGTACGCAGTGTTTT
TRBJ2-3,TRBD1,TRBV7-2,many,15,CASSGRQGVTDTQYF,TGTGCCAGCAGCGGCCGGCAGGGGGTCACAGATACGCAGTATTTT
TRBJ2-3,-,TRBV9,many,16,CASSPRTSRGVDTQYF,TGTGCCAGCAGCCCGCGGACTAGCAGGGGGGTGGATACGCAGTATTTT
TRBJ2-7,TRBD1,TRBV28,-,14,CASSPLDRVVAQYF,TGTGCCAGCAGTCCCCTCGACAGGGTCGTCGCGCAGTACTTC
TRBJ2-5,-,TRBV5-1,many,12,CASSTSPKTQYF,TGCGCCAGCAGTACGTCACCCAAGACCCAGTACTTC
TRBJ1-4,-,TRBV6-6,many,15,CASNEIGATNEKLFF,TGTGCCAGCAATGAAATCGGGGCAACTAATGAAAAACTGTTTTTT
TRBJ2-5,-,TRBV5-1,many,14,CASSSGPGKETQYF,TGCGCCAGCAGCTCTGGGCCAGGTAAAGAGACCCAGTACTTC
TRBJ1-5,TRBD1,TRBV27,-,14,CASSTPGQNQPQHF,TGTGCCAGCAGTACCCCGGGACAGAATCAGCCCCAGCATTTT
TRBJ2-2,-,TRBV7-3,many,15,CASSLGPLTTGELFF,TGTGCCAGCAGCCTGGGACCGTTAACCACCGGGGAGCTGTTTTTT
TRBJ2-3,-,TRBV7-4,many,16,CASSFGQLTLTDTQYF,TGTGCCAGCAGCTTCGGACAGCTTACGCTCACAGATACGCAGTATTTT
TRBJ2-1,-,TRBV20-1,-,15,CSASDVLSSYNEQFF,TGCAGTGCTAGCGACGTCTTGAGCTCCTACAATGAGCAGTTCTTC
TRBJ2-3,-,TRBV3-2,once,15,CASSGIAGGLDTQYF,TGTGCCAGCAGCGGTATAGCGGGGGGCTTAGATACGCAGTATTTT
TRBJ2-5,TRBD1,TRBV5-5,few,15,CASSLLGGLQETQYF,TGTGCCAGCAGCTTGTTAGGGGGCCTCCAAGAGACCCAGTACTTC
TRBJ2-7,TRBD2,TRBV20-1,many,14,CSASSRTSAYEQYF,TGCAGTGCTAGCTCCCGGACTAGTGCCTACGAGCAGTACTTC
TRBJ1-5,-,TRBV12-3/TRBV12-4,many,12,CASSFENQPQHF,TGTGCCAGCAGCTTTGAAAATCAGCCCCAGCATTTT
TRBJ2-5,TRBD2,TRBV11-2,many,18,CASSLTSGNPPSRETQYF,TGTGCCAGCAGCTTGACTAGCGGGAACCCCCCTAGTCGGGAGACCCAGTACTTC
TRBJ1-2,-,TRBV7-9,many,15,CASSPARGLENGYPF,TGTGCCAGCAGCCCGGCCAGGGGTCTCGAGAATGGCTACCCCTTC
TRBJ2-7,-,TRBV5-1,-,15,CASSPEGAPSYGQYF,TGCGCCAGCAGCCCCGAGGGCGCCCCTTCCTACGGGCAGTACTTC
TRBJ2-5,TRBD2,TRBV30,-,17,CAWSVSSGIAKQETQYF,TGTGCCTGGAGTGTTTCTAGCGGGATCGCCAAACAAGAGACCCAGTACTTC
TRBJ2-3,-,TRBV7-9,many,15,CASSNRGDSTDTQYF,TGTGCCAGCAGCAACCGGGGGGACAGTACAGATACGCAGTATTTT
TRBJ1-3,-,TRBV20-1,medium-sized,14,CSARSRVSGNTIYF,TGCAGTGCTAGATCCAGGGTGTCTGGAAACACCATATATTTT
TRBJ2-1,TRBD2,TRBV9,-,13,CARQSLAGGEQFF,TGTGCCCGACAATCCCTAGCGGGAGGCGAGCAGTTCTTC
TRBJ1-4,TRBD1,TRBV6-1,few,18,CASSEFKTGSATNEKLFF,TGTGCCAGCAGTGAATTCAAGACAGGGTCAGCAACTAATGAAAAACTGTTTTTT
TRBJ2-3,TRBD2,TRBV20-1,-,15,CSAKAASGISNEQYF,TGCAGTGCTAAGGCGGCTAGCGGGATTAGTAATGAGCAGTATTTT
TRBJ2-1,-,TRBV6-6,few,15,CASSHGEGGYNEQFF,TGTGCCAGCAGTCACGGGGAGGGGGGGTACAATGAGCAGTTCTTC
TRBJ2-3,TRBD2,TRBV7-8,many,16,CASSFTRLAGMDTQYF,TGTGCCAGCAGCTTTACTCGACTAGCGGGAATGGATACGCAGTATTTT
TRBJ1-4,TRBD1,TRBV11-2,-,16,CASRSSGQGYNEKLFF,TGTGCCAGCAGAAGCTCGGGACAGGGATACAATGAAAAACTGTTTTTT
TRBJ2-1,TRBD2,TRBV11-3,many,15,CASSLGRGGLNEQFF,TGTGCCAGCAGCTTAGGGCGGGGGGGCCTGAATGAGCAGTTCTTC
TRBJ1-2,-,TRBV20-1,many,14,CSASRDVWDYGYTF,TGCAGTGCTAGTCGGGATGTCTGGGATTATGGCTACACCTTC
TRBJ1-2,-,TRBV7-8,many,16,CASRFTSGADGRGYTF,TGTGCCAGCAGATTCACCTCTGGGGCTGACGGGAGAGGCTACACCTTC
TRBJ2-2,-,TRBV27,-,15,CASSTGATNTGELFF,TGTGCCAGCAGTACAGGTGCGACGAACACCGGGGAGCTGTTTTTT
TRBJ1-2,TRBD1,TRBV4-2,many,14,CASSQETGNYGYTF,TGTGCCAGCAGCCAAGAGACAGGGAACTATGGCTACACCTTC
TRBJ2-3,-,TRBV7-3,once,16,CASSLLNRESTDTQYF,TGTGCCAGCAGCTTATTAAACAGGGAAAGCACAGATACGCAGTATTTT